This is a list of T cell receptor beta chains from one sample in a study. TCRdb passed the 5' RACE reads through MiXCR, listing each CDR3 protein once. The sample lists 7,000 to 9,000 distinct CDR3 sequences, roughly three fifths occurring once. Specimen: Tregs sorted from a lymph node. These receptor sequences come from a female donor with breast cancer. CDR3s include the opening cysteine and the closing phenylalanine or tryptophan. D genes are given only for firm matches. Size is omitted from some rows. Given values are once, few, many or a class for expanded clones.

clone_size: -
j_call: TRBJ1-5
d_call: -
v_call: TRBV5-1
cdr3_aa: CASSSRGGNQPQHF
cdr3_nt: TGCGCCAGCAGCTCTCGAGGGGGGAATCAGCCCCAGCATTTT

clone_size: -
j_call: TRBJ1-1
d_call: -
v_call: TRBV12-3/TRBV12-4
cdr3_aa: CASSFGGNTEAFF
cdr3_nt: TGTGCCAGCAGTTTCGGTGGGAACACTGAAGCTTTCTTT

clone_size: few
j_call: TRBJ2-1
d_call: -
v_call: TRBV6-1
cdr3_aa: CASSKPPGSPNEQFF
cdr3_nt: TGTGCCAGCAGTAAACCTCCGGGATCCCCCAATGAGCAGTTCTTC

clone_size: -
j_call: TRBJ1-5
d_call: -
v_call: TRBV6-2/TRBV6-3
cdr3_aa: CASSPTGTRNQPQHF
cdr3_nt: TGTGCCAGCAGCCCGACCGGGACACGCAATCAGCCCCAGCATTTT

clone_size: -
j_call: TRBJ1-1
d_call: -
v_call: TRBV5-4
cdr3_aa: CASSFSTGNTEAFF
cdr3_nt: TGTGCCAGCAGCTTCTCTACAGGGAACACTGAAGCTTTCTTT

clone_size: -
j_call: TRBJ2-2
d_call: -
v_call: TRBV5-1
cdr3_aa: CASSMGTGEPFF
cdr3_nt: TGCGCCAGCAGCATGGGCACCGGGGAGCCGTTTTTT

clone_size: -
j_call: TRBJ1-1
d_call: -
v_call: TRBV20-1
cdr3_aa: CSARETVNTEAFF
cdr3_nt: TGCAGTGCTAGAGAGACAGTGAACACTGAAGCTTTCTTT

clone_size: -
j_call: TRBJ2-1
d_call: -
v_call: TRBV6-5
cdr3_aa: CASFSSPGLVDEQFF
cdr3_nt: TGTGCCAGCTTCTCCTCCCCGGGGCTAGTCGATGAGCAGTTCTTC

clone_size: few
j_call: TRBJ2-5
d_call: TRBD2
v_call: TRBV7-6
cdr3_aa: CASSSSTSGRASYF
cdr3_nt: TGTGCCAGCAGCTCCTCGACTAGCGGGAGGGCCAGCTACTTC

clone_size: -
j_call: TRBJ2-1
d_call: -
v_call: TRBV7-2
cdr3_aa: CASSFQSGGGQFF
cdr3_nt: TGTGCCAGCAGCTTTCAAAGCGGAGGTGGGCAGTTCTTC

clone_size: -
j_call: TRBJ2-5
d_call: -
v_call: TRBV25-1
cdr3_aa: CASSEIGETQYF
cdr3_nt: TGTGCCAGCAGTGAGATTGGGGAGACCCAGTACTTC

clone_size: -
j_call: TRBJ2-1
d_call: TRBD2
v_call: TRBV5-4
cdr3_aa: CASSLGRTSGRYGEQFF
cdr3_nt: TGTGCCAGCAGCCTCGGAAGGACTAGCGGGAGATATGGTGAGCAGTTCTTC

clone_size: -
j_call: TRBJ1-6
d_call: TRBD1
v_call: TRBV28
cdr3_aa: CASITGGSPLHF
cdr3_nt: TGTGCCAGTATAACAGGGGGTTCACCCCTCCACTTT

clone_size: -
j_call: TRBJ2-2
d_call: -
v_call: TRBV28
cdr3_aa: CASRGSDTGELFF
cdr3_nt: TGTGCCAGCAGGGGATCTGATACCGGGGAGCTGTTTTTT

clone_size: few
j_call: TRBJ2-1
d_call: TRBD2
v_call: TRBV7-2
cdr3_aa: CASSRGLAGGSEQFF
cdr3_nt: TGTGCCAGCAGCCGCGGACTAGCGGGAGGCTCTGAGCAGTTCTTC

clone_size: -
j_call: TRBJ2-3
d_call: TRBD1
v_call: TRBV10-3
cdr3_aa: CAITGGDTQYF
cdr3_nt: TGTGCCATCACAGGGGGAGATACGCAGTATTTT

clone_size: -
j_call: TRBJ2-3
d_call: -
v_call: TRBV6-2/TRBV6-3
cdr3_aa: CASRGSSTDTQYF
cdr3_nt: TGTGCCAGCCGGGGATCAAGCACAGATACGCAGTATTTT

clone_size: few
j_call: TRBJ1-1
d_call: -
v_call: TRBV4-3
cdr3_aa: CASSQEHRVNTEAFF
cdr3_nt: TGCGCCAGCAGCCAAGAGCACAGGGTGAACACTGAAGCTTTCTTT

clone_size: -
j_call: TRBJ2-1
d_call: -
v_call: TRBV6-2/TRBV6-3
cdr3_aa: CASSYSMLVRHEQFF
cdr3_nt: TGTGCCAGCAGTTACTCGATGCTAGTTCGACACGAGCAGTTCTTC

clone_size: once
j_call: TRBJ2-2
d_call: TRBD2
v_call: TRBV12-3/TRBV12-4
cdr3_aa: CASSLRVLAVANTGELFF
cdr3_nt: TGTGCCAGCAGTTTAAGGGTTCTAGCGGTAGCGAACACCGGGGAGCTGTTTTTT

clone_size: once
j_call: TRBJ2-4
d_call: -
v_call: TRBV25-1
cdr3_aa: CASSESRLGLAKNIQYF
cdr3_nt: TGTGCCAGCAGTGAATCTCGGTTGGGATTAGCCAAAAACATTCAGTACTTC

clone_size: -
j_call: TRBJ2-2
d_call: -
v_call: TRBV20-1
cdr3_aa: CSASGLGGITGELFF
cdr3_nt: TGCAGTGCTAGCGGCCTTGGGGGGATCACCGGGGAGCTGTTTTTT